These 5 T cell receptor beta chains were sequenced from one sample in a study of cytomegalovirus exposure and HLA in healthy donors. TCRdb's copy holds only in-frame clones and misses some; the assay was immunoSEQ multiplex PCR. The sample has 200,000 or so clones; approximately 88% are singletons. What was sequenced was PBMCs. These receptors were collected from a man aged 18 to 29 in good health and CMV-seropositive.

The rearrangement uses TRBV7-6 and TRBJ2-7; D is unclear. Trimming shortened V by 1 base and J by 1 base, and 5 bases separated the two germline ends. The V gene's germline CDR1 is SGHVS and CDR2 FNYEAQ. The CDR3 is made up of 13 amino acids. CDR3 region: CASSLDRSYEQYF. CDR3 nucleotide sequence: TGTGCCAGCAGCTTAGATCGGTCCTACGAGCAGTACTTC. Complete variable domain (other parts from reference TRBV7-6 and TRBJ2-7): GAGVSQSPRYKVTKRGQDVALRCDPISGHVSLYWYRQALGQGPEFLTYFNYEAQQDKSGLPNDRFSAERPEGSISTLTIQRTEQRDSAMYRCASSLDRSYEQYFGPGTRLTVT.

The CDR3 region is CASSSSGGEIPYEQYF. CDR3 sequence (DNA): TGTGCCAGCAGTTCAAGCGGAGGTGAAATTCCCTACGAGCAGTACTTC. This chain connects TRBV27 to TRBJ2-7; possible D gene TRBD2, 5 bases. Trimming took off 4 bases at V and 2 bases at J, with 18 bases between the two ends. The CDR3 consists of 16 residues. Germline assignment: CDR1 MNHEY and CDR2 SMNVEV (reference sequence).

This clone was seen a few times. V gene TRBV9 combines with J gene TRBJ1-2; 12 nucleotides match TRBD1. Germline lookup yields CDR1 SGDLS and CDR2 YYNGEE. The CDR3 consists of 14 residues. Unmatched junction bases numbered 6, after V lost 5 bases and J lost 7 bases. CDR3 DNA sequence: TGTGCCAGCAGGCCGGGACAGGGGGCGGGTGGCTACACCTTC. Amino acids: CASRPGQGAGGYTF.

This rearrangement joins TRBV28 to TRBJ1-5, with a tentative D call TRBD1 (5 bases). This CDR3 comprises 12 residues. The germline V and J ends were trimmed by 11 bases and 3 bases, with 11 bases remaining between them. Germline V gene lookup returns CDR1 MDHEN and CDR2 SYDVKM. CDR3 protein: CAAQGLNQPQHF. The CDR3 DNA is TGTGCCGCCCAGGGACTCAATCAGCCCCAGCATTTT. Full variable domain (remainder filled in from reference TRBV28 and TRBJ1-5): DVKVTQSSRYLVKRTGEKVFLECVQDMDHENMFWYRQDPGLGLRLIYFSYDVKMKEKGDIPEGYSVSREKKERFSLILESASTNQTSMYLCAAQGLNQPQHFGDGTRLSIL.

V and J are TRBV29-1 and TRBJ2-2, with unresolved D. This CDR3 is 11 amino acids long. The V and J ends lost 4 bases and 6 bases respectively, with 6 bases between them. Germline V gene sequence: CDR1 SQVTM, CDR2 ANQGSEA. The CDR3 spells CSVVEAGELFF. In nucleotides, the CDR3 is TGCAGCGTTGTCGAGGCCGGGGAGCTGTTTTTT.